These T cell receptor beta chains were read from a single sample in a study of cytomegalovirus exposure and HLA in healthy donors. Measured with immunoSEQ multiplex PCR; TCRdb has only the in-frame clones, and not every one. The sample yields more than 95,000 clones, 80% to 90% seen once. Sequenced: PBMCs. The receptors were gathered from a woman in her 30s in good health and CMV-seronegative. CDR3s include the opening cysteine and the closing phenylalanine or tryptophan. The D gene is left open where the match is weak. Clone size is not always given. Where it is, it says once, few, many or a class for expanded clones.

J gene | clone size | V gene | D gene | CDR3 protein | CDR3 DNA
TRBJ2-7 | . | TRBV9 | TRBD2 | CASSVGELAGDYHLYEQYF | TGTGCCAGCAGCGTAGGGGAACTAGCGGGAGACTACCATCTGTACGAGCAGTACTTC
TRBJ1-2 | once | TRBV2 | . | CASSGQNYGYTF | TGTGCCAGCAGTGGACAAAACTATGGCTACACCTTC
TRBJ1-1 | . | TRBV29-1 | TRBD1 | CSALGGQNTEAFF | TGCAGCGCCCTAGGGGGCCAGAACACTGAAGCTTTCTTT
TRBJ2-1 | . | TRBV10-3 | TRBD2 | CAIWGGEYNEQFF | TGTGCCATCTGGGGGGGGGAATACAATGAGCAGTTCTTC
TRBJ2-3 | . | TRBV5-1 | TRBD2 | CASSPYSAGGPDTQYF | TGCGCCAGCAGCCCCTACTCAGCGGGGGGCCCAGATACGCAGTATTTT
TRBJ2-7 | few | TRBV11-3 | . | CASSYRPGTPSYEQYF | TGTGCCAGCAGCTATCGACCCGGGACTCCCTCCTACGAGCAGTACTTC
TRBJ2-3 | . | TRBV5-1 | TRBD2 | CASSLTGGGGANTQYF | TGCGCCAGCAGCTTAACCGGCGGGGGGGGTGCTAATACGCAGTATTTT
TRBJ1-1 | . | TRBV10-3 | . | CAISDQGANTEAFF | TGTGCCATCAGTGATCAAGGGGCGAACACTGAAGCTTTCTTT
TRBJ1-5 | few | TRBV19 | TRBD1 | CASSIRQGVSNQPQHF | TGTGCCAGTAGTATACGACAGGGGGTGAGCAATCAGCCCCAGCATTTT
TRBJ2-1 | . | TRBV5-1 | TRBD2 | CASRIGTSDFEQFF | TGCGCCAGCCGAATAGGGACTAGCGACTTTGAGCAGTTCTTC
TRBJ2-7 | . | TRBV6-1 | . | CATRTGTYEQYF | TGTGCCACCCGAACCGGGACCTACGAGCAGTACTTC
TRBJ1-2 | . | TRBV6-1 | . | CASRPWGELNYGYTF | TGTGCCAGCAGGCCCTGGGGAGAATTAAACTATGGCTACACCTTC
TRBJ2-5 | . | TRBV7-3 | TRBD2 | CASSLASGLQETQYF | TGTGCCAGCAGCTTAGCTAGCGGGCTACAAGAGACCCAGTACTTC
TRBJ1-1 | . | TRBV13 | TRBD1 | CASSFAGQVNTEAFF | TGTGCCAGCAGCTTCGCGGGACAGGTGAACACTGAAGCTTTCTTT
TRBJ1-2 | . | TRBV5-1 | . | CASSLQGLGYTF | TGCGCCAGCAGCTTGCAGGGTCTTGGCTACACCTTC
TRBJ2-4 | . | TRBV11-2 | . | CASSHRGAKNIQYF | TGTGCCAGCAGCCACCGGGGGGCCAAAAACATTCAGTACTTC
TRBJ1-2 | . | TRBV27 | . | CASSFIRGPDNYGYTF | TGTGCCAGCAGTTTTATCAGGGGCCCGGACAACTATGGCTACACCTTC
TRBJ2-4 | . | TRBV6-1 | TRBD1 | CASSITGTGQNIQYF | TGTGCCAGCAGCATTACCGGGACAGGACAAAACATTCAGTACTTC
TRBJ2-7 | few | TRBV12-5 | TRBD1 | CASSGTGVNHEQYF | TGTGCTAGCTCCGGGACAGGGGTTAACCACGAGCAGTACTTC
TRBJ2-3 | . | TRBV19 | . | CASKTSTDTQYF | TGTGCCAGTAAGACTAGCACAGATACGCAGTATTTT
TRBJ1-1 | . | TRBV18 | . | CASSGGAMNTEAFF | TGTGCCAGCTCAGGGGGGGCAATGAACACTGAAGCTTTCTTT
TRBJ1-2 | once | TRBV18 | TRBD1 | CASSPPGQDYWGYTF | TGTGCCAGCTCACCACCCGGACAGGACTACTGGGGCTACACCTTC
TRBJ2-3 | . | TRBV5-1 | TRBD2 | CASTSGGGFTDTQYF | TGCGCCAGCACCTCGGGGGGGGGATTCACAGATACGCAGTATTTT
TRBJ1-1 | . | TRBV5-5 | . | CASSKNRVVNTEAFF | TGTGCCAGCAGCAAGAACAGGGTGGTGAACACTGAAGCTTTCTTT
TRBJ2-1 | once | TRBV19 | . | CASSSTGSKQFF | TGTGCCAGTAGTTCCACAGGGTCCAAGCAGTTCTTC
TRBJ2-1 | . | TRBV5-1 | TRBD1 | CASSLRGQGPADEQFF | TGCGCCAGCAGCTTGAGGGGACAGGGGCCTGCAGATGAGCAGTTCTTC
TRBJ1-2 | . | TRBV14 | . | CASSQVGAYGYTF | TGTGCCAGCAGCCAAGTAGGAGCCTATGGCTACACCTTC
TRBJ2-3 | . | TRBV6-4 | TRBD2 | CASSDSTSGGADTQYF | TGTGCCAGCAGTGACTCGACTAGCGGGGGGGCAGATACGCAGTATTTT
TRBJ2-2 | . | TRBV9 | . | CASSGLQGVSGELFF | TGTGCCAGCAGCGGCCTTCAAGGGGTTAGCGGGGAGCTGTTTTTT
TRBJ2-4 | . | TRBV2 | TRBD2 | CASGVVGTRNIQYF | TGTGCCAGTGGGGTGGTCGGGACTAGGAACATTCAGTACTTC
TRBJ2-1 | . | TRBV2 | TRBD2 | CASRRRTSGGDEQFF | TGTGCCAGCAGGCGTCGGACTAGCGGGGGGGATGAGCAGTTCTTC
TRBJ1-1 | . | TRBV18 | . | CASSPTNANTEAFF | TGTGCCAGCTCACCAACAAATGCGAACACTGAAGCTTTCTTT
TRBJ2-7 | few | TRBV7-9 | TRBD2 | CASSLGGVLAGGEQYF | TGTGCCAGCAGCTTAGGAGGAGTTCTAGCGGGAGGCGAGCAGTACTTC
TRBJ2-5 | . | TRBV10-3 | TRBD2 | CAISPGLAGGPGGTQYF | TGTGCCATCAGCCCCGGACTAGCGGGAGGACCAGGCGGGACCCAGTACTTC
TRBJ1-3 | . | TRBV2 | TRBD1 | CASAETGGYGNTIYF | TGTGCCAGCGCAGAGACAGGGGGATATGGAAACACCATATATTTT
TRBJ1-3 | . | TRBV30 | . | CAGNLNSGNTIYF | TGTGCCGGTAATCTAAACTCTGGAAACACCATATATTTT
TRBJ2-1 | . | TRBV9 | TRBD2 | CASSGRSSGRVYEQFF | TGTGCCAGCAGCGGCCGATCTAGCGGGAGGGTATATGAGCAGTTCTTC
TRBJ1-2 | . | TRBV2 | TRBD1 | CASTLQGGGYTF | TGTGCCAGCACACTCCAGGGGGGTGGCTACACCTTC
TRBJ2-2 | . | TRBV9 | . | CASSVGGDTGELFF | TGTGCCAGCAGCGTAGGAGGAGACACCGGGGAGCTGTTTTTT